The 17 T cell receptor beta chains below come from one sample, sequenced in a study of technical replicates of blood from a handful of donors. TCRdb keeps only in-frame clones here, not all; method: immunoSEQ multiplex PCR. The sample has about 70,000 clones, 94% seen once. Sequenced input: T cells isolated from PBMCs. Receptor source: a human donor in good health.

The chain combines TRBV28 with TRBJ1-1; D not certain. The V end lost 6 bases, the J end lost 8 bases, and 7 bases lay between the germline ends. The CDR3 totals 10 residues. Germline V CDR1 and CDR2: MDHEN, SYDVKM. The DNA for the CDR3 is TGTGCCAGCAGGGGAGAGGAAGCTTTCTTT. Protein product: CASRGEEAFF.

The chain links TRBV6-5 to TRBJ1-2, with 7 bases identical to TRBD1. J was trimmed by 3 bases and V by 0 bases; bases with no gene match: 4. There are 15 residues in the CDR3. Germline V gene lookup returns CDR1 MNHEY and CDR2 SVGAGI. CDR3 amino acids: CASSYSNQGDYGYTF. As DNA, the CDR3 is TGTGCCAGCAGTTACTCGAACCAGGGGGACTATGGCTACACCTTC.

The chain links TRBV5-1 to TRBJ1-2; 7 positions match TRBD1. Trimming cost V 4 bases and J 7 bases; bases outside gene matches: 4. The CDR3 covers 12 residues. CDR1 and CDR2 from the germline V gene are SGHRS and YFSETQ. In DNA form, the CDR3 reads TGCGCCAGCAGCGGTAACAGGGGTGGCTACACCTTC. This codes for CASSGNRGGYTF.

This clone was recorded once. The rearrangement joins TRBV11-2 to TRBJ2-7; D uncertain. Trimming removed 2 bases at V and 0 bases at J, with 8 bases between. The germline gives CDR1 SGHAT, CDR2 FQNNGV. This CDR3 is built from 14 residues. The CDR3 spells CASSLRSNSYEQYF. The CDR3 nucleotides are TGTGCCAGCAGCTTAAGATCTAACTCCTACGAGCAGTACTTC.

The V gene is TRBV2, the J gene TRBJ2-2; 8 positions match TRBD1. V was clipped by 6 bases and J by 0 bases; unmatched bases: 6. CDR3 length: 16 amino acids. CDR1 SNHLY and CDR2 FYNNEI come from the germline V gene. Here the CDR3 DNA reads TGTGCCAGCAGACCGTGGGACAGGACGAACACCGGGGAGCTGTTTTTT. Residues: CASRPWDRTNTGELFF.

The V call is TRBV19, the J call TRBJ1-4; D gene unclear. The CDR3 spans 14 residues. Germline V lookup: CDR1 LNHDA, CDR2 SQIVND (reference sequence). V was trimmed by 3 bases and J by 2 bases, leaving 7 bases between them. DNA for the CDR3: TGTGCCAGTAGTATCCAGGTTACTAATGAAAAACTGTTTTTT. Protein sequence: CASSIQVTNEKLFF.

In this sample, this clone turned up once. This rearrangement joins TRBV9 to TRBJ2-3; a weak D match, TRBD2 (5 bases). Germline CDR1 is SGDLS and CDR2 is YYNGEE. Trimming cost V 3 bases and J 3 bases, with 11 bases left between them. This CDR3 contains 14 residues. The CDR3 is CASSADGKTDTQYF. Here the CDR3 DNA reads TGTGCCAGCAGCGCGGACGGGAAGACAGATACGCAGTATTTT.

The chain combines TRBV9 with TRBJ2-1; 7 bases map to TRBD2. J lost 7 bases, V lost 3 bases, and 4 bases had no gene match. From germline, CDR1 is SGDLS and CDR2 YYNGEE. The CDR3 spans 13 residues. This CDR3 is CASSEAGENEQFF. The CDR3 DNA is TGTGCCAGCAGCGAGGCGGGAGAGAATGAGCAGTTCTTC.

CDR3 sequence reads: CASSYSGSGNTEAFF. The DNA of the CDR3 is TGTGCCAGCAGTTACTCCGGGTCTGGGAACACTGAAGCTTTCTTT. The rearrangement links TRBV6-6 to TRBJ1-1, with D unclear. V was trimmed by 0 bases and J by 1 base, leaving 9 bases between them. Looked up from germline, CDR1 is MNHNY and CDR2 is SVGAGI (reference sequence). The CDR3 length is 15 residues.

J is TRBJ2-1 and V is TRBV7-3, with a weak D call TRBD1 (6 bases). V was shortened by 5 bases and J by 10 bases, with 15 bases between the two germline ends. The CDR3 totals 13 residues. Germline assignment: CDR1 SGHTA and CDR2 FQGTGA. CDR3 in DNA: TGTGCCAGCAGCCCCGGTTGGGGGCTCGAGCAGTTCTTC. Translation: CASSPGWGLEQFF.

The chain links TRBV27 to TRBJ2-4; possible D gene TRBD2, 6 bases. The V end was cut by 10 bases, the J end by 7 bases, with 14 bases between. The CDR3 sequence is 12 residues long. Germline loops: CDR1 MNHEY, CDR2 SMNVEV (reference sequence). The DNA of the CDR3 is TGTGCCACCTCGGAGGGCCGGAACATTCAGTACTTC. This sequence encodes CATSEGRNIQYF.

The chain couples TRBV7-2 to TRBJ2-5, with 8 positions matching TRBD2. This CDR3 has 15 residues. V gave up 1 base and J gave up 3 bases; unmatched junction bases: 4. Germline CDR1 and CDR2: SGHTA and FQGNSA. The CDR3 nucleotides read TGTGCCAGCAGCTTAGATCTAGCGGGTGAAGAGACCCAGTACTTC. Protein product: CASSLDLAGEETQYF. Together with reference TRBV7-2 and TRBJ2-5, the CDR3 gives the full variable domain: GAGVSQSPSNKVTEKGKDVELRCDPISGHTALYWYRQSLGQGLEFLIYFQGNSAPDKSGLPSDRFSAERTGGSVSTLTIQRTQQEDSAVYLCASSLDLAGEETQYFGPGTRLLVL.

This chain joins TRBV28 and TRBJ1-2, with D unclear. The ends were cut back, 3 bases at V and 4 bases at J, with 9 bases in the middle. Germline V gene data show CDR1 as MDHEN and CDR2 as SYDVKM. This CDR3 is 13 amino acids long. The CDR3 loop is CASSFSRLYGYTF. Written as DNA, the CDR3 is TGTGCCAGCAGTTTTTCGAGACTCTATGGCTACACCTTC.

This rearrangement joins TRBV18 to TRBJ2-3; 12 nucleotides match TRBD2. CDR1 and CDR2 (germline): KGHSH, LQKENI. V lost 6 bases and J lost 7; bases outside the gene matches: 8. The CDR3 contains 15 residues. CDR3 nucleotide sequence: TGTGCCAGCTCCCTTCCGACTAGCGGGAGCTATACGCAGTATTTT. Translated, it gives CASSLPTSGSYTQYF.

This sequence joins TRBV6-5 and TRBJ1-3; 8 bases are shared with TRBD1. The germline CDR1 and CDR2 sequences are MNHEY and SVGAGI. This CDR3 comprises 14 residues. The V gene end was trimmed by 6 bases and the J gene end by 4 bases; junction bases not matched to a gene: 5. The CDR3 DNA reads TGTGCCAGCAGACTACAGGGGGAGGGAAACACCATATATTTT. Its protein product is CASRLQGEGNTIYF.

V usage is TRBV7-2 and J usage is TRBJ1-3; D gene unclear. The CDR3 sequence is 19 residues long. The V end lost 0 bases, the J end lost 4 bases, and 22 bases lay between the germline ends. The germline V gene has CDR1 SGHTA and CDR2 FQGNSA. The CDR3 here is CASSLALFDRRVEGNTIYF. The CDR3 DNA is TGTGCCAGCAGCTTAGCTTTGTTCGATCGGAGGGTAGAGGGAAACACCATATATTTT.

The sample holds one count of this clone. The chain carries TRBV10-3 and TRBJ2-7; 7 positions agree with TRBD1. Germline CDR1 and CDR2: ENHRY and SYGVKD. The CDR3 runs 14 residues. The ends lost 5 bases at V and 4 bases at J; junction bases unmatched: 8. In nucleotides, the CDR3 is TGTGCCATCAGTTATAAGGGACAGCCTTACGAGCAGTACTTC. This gives the protein CAISYKGQPYEQYF.